The present T cell receptor beta chain was sequenced within a study of T cells in Graves' hyperthyroidism and ophthalmopathy. The CDR3 consists of 13 residues. V was shortened by 5 bases and J by 5 bases, with 12 bases between the two germline ends. Regions amplified from RNA transcripts were the TCR beta CDR3 regions. Initially, a first-round RT-PCR of the TCR CDR3 employed the HTBI primer set. A single record per CDR3 protein comes from TCRdb applying MiXCR to the multiplex PCR reads. The profile shows more than 100,000 distinct CDR3 sequences, 45% to 50% of them singletons. This clonotype was seen many times.

The rearrangement links TRBV12-3 or TRBV12-4 to TRBJ1-2; TRBD1 is a possible D gene (6 bases). The sample was blood. This clonotype was sampled from a man aged 40-49 years with Graves' hyperthyroidism. CDR3 sequence (DNA): TGTGCCAGCAGTGAGGGGGTACGGTATGGCTACACCTTC. Protein sequence: CASSEGVRYGYTF.